The 18 T cell receptor beta chains presented below share a single source sample, sequenced in a study of blood T cells in healthy people across ages. Primers used in a second PCR of roughly 6 to 11 cycles were a sample-barcoded 5' primer and a J-beta primer mix. TCRdb re-derived calls from the 5' RACE reads in MiXCR, one entry per CDR3 protein. The sample has 630,000 or so distinct CDR3 sequences, 25% to 35% seen once. What was sequenced was blood. The receptor source for this set is a woman aged 80 or older in good health.

This clonotype showed up many times. The chain carries TRBV9 and TRBJ2-1; TRBD1 aligns across 7 bases. V was clipped by 0 bases and J by 5 bases; unmatched bases: 5. CDR1 and CDR2 (germline): SGDLS, YYNGEE. This CDR3 is built from 15 residues. As DNA, the CDR3 is TGTGCCAGCAGCGTAGAGGGGGCGCAGAACAATGAGCAGTTCTTC. Translating gives CASSVEGAQNNEQFF.

Details on this clonotype: It may be a read error: a sequence one base away is much more abundant. This rearrangement joins TRBV3-1 to TRBJ1-2, with D possibly matching TRBD1 (5 bases). The CDR3 extends over 13 amino acids. The germline V gene has CDR1 LGHDT and CDR2 YNNKEL (reference sequence). CDR3 protein: CASSGGGGYCYTF. CDR3 coding DNA: TGTGCCAGCAGCGGCGGGGGTGGCTATTGCTACACCTTC. The whole variable domain, filled in from reference TRBV3-1 and TRBJ1-2, reads DTAVSQTPKYLVTQMGNDKSIKCEQNLGHDTMYWYKQDSKKFLKIMFSYNNKELIINETVPNRFSPKSPDKAHLNLHINSLELGDSAVYFCASSGGGGYCYTFGSGTRLTVV.

This clonotype was detected many times. The J gene is TRBJ2-7, the V gene TRBV21-1; the DNA was not used to check the table's D call, TRBD2. TRBV21-1 counts as a pseudogene. This CDR3 region has 16 residues. The CDR3: CASSRGTAGPSYEQYF. The CDR3 nucleotides are TGTGCCAGCAGCAGAGGGACGGCAGGCCCCTCCTACGAGCAGTACTTC.

With respect to this clonotype: Mismatch with germline at one junction end may stem from a read error. This rearrangement joins TRBV7-3 to TRBJ2-7, with D uncertain. The J call may not be correct, given that the DNA end is closer to TRBJ2-5. The germline V gene has CDR1 SGHTA and CDR2 FQGTGA. The CDR3 spans 11 residues. CDR3 in amino acids: CASSLWGTQYF. In DNA form, the CDR3 reads TGCGCCAGCAGCTTATGGGGGACCCAGTACTTC.

This clonotype was counted ten times or more. V gene TRBV30 combines with J gene TRBJ1-2; no reliable D call. V lost 4 bases and J lost 7, with 13 bases in between. Germline lookup yields CDR1 GTSNPN and CDR2 SVGIG (reference sequence). The length of the CDR3 is 12 residues. The CDR3 loop reads CAWIETRSGYTF. DNA of the CDR3: TGTGCCTGGATAGAGACCAGGTCTGGCTACACCTTC.

This clonotype was seen only a few times. A much larger clone sits a single nucleotide away, making a read error possible. The chain employs TRBV5-1 and TRBJ2-1; 9 nucleotides line up with TRBD1. The junction had 8 bases not matched to a gene; V was cut back by 1 base and J by 6 bases. Per the germline V gene, CDR1 is SGHRS and CDR2 is YFSETQ. The CDR3 length is 16 residues. CDR3 region: CASSLWRGQGSNEQFF. In nucleotides, the CDR3 is TGCGCCAGCAGCTTGTGGAGGGGACAGGGTAGCAATGAGCAGTTCTTC.

This clonotype was recorded many times. V is TRBV15 and J is TRBJ2-5, with a weak D call TRBD1 (6 bases). Trimming pared 1 base from V and 5 bases from J, leaving 20 bases between. The CDR3 covers 17 residues. Germline V gives CDR1 LNHNV, CDR2 YYDKDF (reference sequence). CDR3 region: CATSRGQPGQRRETQYF. In DNA form, the CDR3 reads TGTGCCACCAGCAGAGGCCAACCGGGACAAAGGAGGGAGACCCAGTACTTC.

This clonotype was seen repeatedly, ten times or more. DNA of the CDR3: TGCGCCAGCAGCGTCGGCAATCAGCCCCAGCATTTT. Its translation is CASSVGNQPQHF. This chain links TRBV5-1 with TRBJ1-5; D not certain. CDR3 size: 12 residues. Germline V CDR1 and CDR2: SGHRS, YFSETQ. The V end lost 4 bases, the J end lost 2 bases, and 4 bases lay between the germline ends.

This clonotype was seen many times. The chain combines TRBV27 with TRBJ2-3; D possibly corresponds to TRBD1 (6 bases). The CDR3 is 14 amino acids. Germline V gene lookup returns CDR1 MNHEY and CDR2 SMNVEV (reference sequence). The ends were cut back, 3 bases at V and 5 bases at J, with 12 bases in the middle. This CDR3 is CASSFNGGRDTQYF. CDR3 sequence (DNA): TGTGCCAGCAGTTTTAATGGGGGCCGAGATACGCAGTATTTT.

Turning to this clonotype: A much larger clone lies a single base off, so this may be a read error. The chain is built from TRBV7-2 and TRBJ1-2; possible D gene TRBD1, 6 bases. Per germline, CDR1 SGHTA and CDR2 FQGNSA. The CDR3 contains 14 residues. V was pared by 4 bases and J by 6 bases, with 15 bases between. This chain's CDR3 is CASSWGPRGDGYTF. The CDR3 nucleotides read TGTGCCAGCAGCTGGGGCCCCAGGGGCGATGGCTACACCTTC.

The V call is TRBV20-1, the J call TRBJ2-5; D is ambiguous. The CDR3 loop spans 11 amino acids. V was shortened by 2 bases and J by 11 bases, with 12 bases between the two germline ends. In germline, CDR1 is DFQATT, CDR2 SNEGSKA (reference sequence). CDR3: CSARPNNEQYF. The CDR3 nucleotides read TGCAGTGCTAGACCCAACAATGAGCAGTACTTC.

This clonotype was observed at least ten times. The V gene is TRBV25-1, the J gene TRBJ2-3, with 8 nucleotides matching TRBD1. The CDR3 contains 13 residues. Germline CDR1 MGHDK, CDR2 SYGVNS. V lost 7 bases, J lost 6 bases, and 6 bases stayed unmatched. The CDR3 coding sequence is TGTGCCAGCAAGGACAGGGCGGAGGATACGCAGTATTTT. This encodes CASKDRAEDTQYF.

Note on this clonotype: Possible read error: a much larger clone is one base away. The chain employs TRBV29-1 and TRBJ1-2; possible D gene TRBD1, 6 bases. V lost 4 bases to trimming and J lost 9 bases, with 12 bases between them. The CDR3 totals 11 residues. CDR1 and CDR2 from the germline V gene are SQVTM and ANQGSEA. The CDR3 region is CSVGTERSYTF. CDR3 DNA sequence: TGCAGCGTTGGGACAGAGCGAAGCTACACCTTC.

Turning to this clonotype: The junction departs from the called germline gene at one end, perhaps through a read error. The genes are TRBV7-9 and TRBJ1-2, with 7 positions matching TRBD1. Germline CDR1 SEHNR, CDR2 FQNEAQ (reference sequence). The CDR3 contains 15 residues. CDR3 loop: CASSATGRSNYGHTF. The CDR3 DNA reads TGTGCCAGCAGCGCGACAGGGAGGTCTAACTATGGCCACACCTTC.

As regards this clonotype: This may be a read error: a much more frequent sequence differs by one nucleotide. The CDR3 loop reads CAGSRDLAGGQYNEQFF. The CDR3 nucleotides read TGTGCCGGCAGCCGCGACCTAGCGGGGGGCCAATACAATGAGCAGTTCTTC. This chain uses TRBV3-1 with TRBJ2-1; 11 bases are shared with TRBD2. This CDR3 is 17 amino acids long. The germline gives CDR1 LGHDT, CDR2 YNNKEL (reference sequence).

The sample holds a few counts of this clonotype. A single base separates this from a much larger clone, so it may be a read error. The J gene is TRBJ1-2, the V gene TRBV6-6; D is uncertain. The CDR3 is made up of 14 amino acids. Germline assignment: CDR1 MNHNY and CDR2 SVGAGI (reference sequence). V was shortened by 5 bases and J by 8 bases, with 18 bases between the two germline ends. The CDR3 loop reads CASSRDGTSLGYTF. In DNA form, the CDR3 reads TGTGCCAGCAGTCGCGACGGAACATCTTTAGGCTACACCTTC.

This clonotype was counted between two and nine times. A much larger clone is a single base away; this may be a read error. The rearrangement joins TRBV11-3 to TRBJ2-5, with D perhaps given as TRBD1 or TRBD2 (5 bases each). V was pared by 2 bases and J by 11 bases, with 12 bases between. Germline CDR1 and CDR2: SGHNT and YENEEA. The CDR3 totals 12 residues. The CDR3 protein is CASSLRGVEQYF. The CDR3 DNA is TGTGCCAGCAGCTTAAGAGGGGTTGAGCAGTACTTC.

This clonotype was seen repeatedly, ten times or more. The chain combines TRBV4-1 with TRBJ1-2; 8 bases fit TRBD1. Germline trimming cut 0 bases from V and 1 base from J; bases unmatched to any gene: 1. The CDR3 has 15 amino acids. The germline V gene encodes CDR1 MGHRA and CDR2 YSYEKL. The CDR3 DNA reads TGCGCCAGCAGCCAAGAACAGGGGGTTAACTATGGCTACACCTTC. Protein sequence: CASSQEQGVNYGYTF.